The 13 T cell receptor beta chains below were found in one sample sequenced in a study of graft-versus-host responses after intestinal transplantation. Antigens for these TCRs are unknown. Measured with immunoSEQ multiplex PCR; TCRdb has only the in-frame clones, and not every one. The sample has 80,000 to 95,000 clones, about 93% seen once. The specimen was unstimulated CD8+ T cells sorted from spleen or lymph node cells, collected before intestinal transplant. These TCRs come from a human donor who received an intestinal transplant.

The chain carries TRBV7-9 and TRBJ2-1; 9 positions agree with TRBD2. After removal of 7 bases from V and 6 bases from J, the junction contained 7 bases not matched to a gene. CDR1 SEHNR and CDR2 FQNEAQ come from the germline V gene (reference sequence). This CDR3 has 14 residues. The CDR3: CASTPVTSGNEQFF. CDR3 coding DNA: TGTGCCAGCACCCCAGTGACTAGCGGCAATGAGCAGTTCTTC.

The V call is TRBV19, the J call TRBJ2-3, with 14 bases matching TRBD2. The CDR3 loop spans 16 amino acids. Germline trimming cut 3 bases from V and 5 bases from J; bases unmatched to any gene: 4. Per the germline V gene, CDR1 is LNHDA and CDR2 is SQIVND (reference sequence). CDR3 loop: CASSMTSGGVVDTQYF. The CDR3 DNA sequence: TGTGCCAGTAGTATGACTAGCGGGGGGGTAGTAGATACGCAGTATTTT.

The chain employs TRBV10-3 and TRBJ1-2, with 12 positions matching TRBD1. V dropped 4 bases and J dropped 7; count of bases not matched to a gene: 4. This CDR3 has 14 amino acids. Germline V gene sequence: CDR1 ENHRY, CDR2 SYGVKD. The DNA of the CDR3 is TGTGCCATCAGTGGGGGACAGGGGGCCGGTGGCTACACCTTC. Protein: CAISGGQGAGGYTF.

V and J are TRBV18 and TRBJ1-1, with a tentative D call TRBD1 (6 bases). Germline values: CDR1 KGHSH, CDR2 LQKENI. The length of the CDR3 is 13 residues. V was pared by 3 bases and J by 1 base, with 6 bases between. The CDR3 DNA reads as TGTGCCAGCTCACCGACAGGGAACACTGAAGCTTTCTTT. Its translation: CASSPTGNTEAFF.

This chain links TRBV7-9 with TRBJ2-1, with D possibly matching TRBD1 (6 bases). Per the germline V gene, CDR1 is SEHNR and CDR2 is FQNEAQ (reference sequence). The CDR3 extends over 12 amino acids. V gave up 11 bases and J gave up 0 bases, with 8 bases separating them. DNA for the CDR3: TGTGCCCAGGACAGCTCCTACAATGAGCAGTTCTTC. It encodes CAQDSSYNEQFF.

The V and J genes are TRBV7-9 and TRBJ1-2, with D maybe TRBD1 (5 bases). Germline V CDR1 and CDR2: SEHNR, FQNEAQ (reference sequence). V was cut by 5 bases and J by 5 bases, with 9 bases left in between. The CDR3 loop spans 12 amino acids. The CDR3 coding sequence is TGTGCCAGCAGCAGACAGTTATATGGCTACACCTTC. Translating it yields CASSRQLYGYTF.

The chain uses TRBV28 and TRBJ2-1; 7 bases are a match to TRBD2. CDR3 length: 13 amino acids. With V trimmed by 10 bases and J by 4 bases, 7 bases remained unmatched. The germline V gene encodes CDR1 MDHEN and CDR2 SYDVKM. In nucleotides, the CDR3 is TGTGCCACTGGGGGGGAATATTACAATGAGCAGTTCTTC. Its translation: CATGGEYYNEQFF.

V is TRBV4-3 and J is TRBJ1-1; 9 bases agree with TRBD1. The J segment lost 4 bases and the V segment lost 0 bases, leaving 12 bases of the junction unmatched. The CDR3 runs to 18 residues. Germline V gives CDR1 LGHNA, CDR2 YSLEER. CDR3 nucleotides: TGCGCCAGCAGCCAAGACTATGACAGGGGGGGTATAGGCACTGAAGCTTTCTTT. Translated: CASSQDYDRGGIGTEAFF.

The genes are TRBV27 and TRBJ2-7; a weak D match, TRBD1 (6 bases). V lost 2 bases, J lost 6 bases, and 8 bases lay in between. The germline V gene encodes CDR1 MNHEY and CDR2 SMNVEV (reference sequence). The CDR3 consists of 12 residues. The chain's CDR3 is CASSLPGAEQYF. The CDR3 DNA is TGTGCCAGCAGTTTACCAGGGGCCGAGCAGTACTTC.

The chain joins TRBV9 to TRBJ2-3; 8 bases agree with TRBD2. The CDR3 sequence is 14 residues long. The germline V gene has CDR1 SGDLS and CDR2 YYNGEE. V gave up 4 bases and J gave up 6 bases; unmatched junction bases: 7. Here the CDR3 DNA reads TGTGCCAGCAGCCCAGCGGGGGATGAGGATACGCAGTATTTT. The encoded protein is CASSPAGDEDTQYF.

The chain joins TRBV4-3 to TRBJ1-2; possibly TRBD1 for D (6 bases). The germline V gene encodes CDR1 LGHNA and CDR2 YSLEER. Deletions cut 2 bases from V and 8 bases from J, with 27 bases between. There are 18 residues in the CDR3. This CDR3 reads CASSQTTAGGQRQGGYTF. CDR3 nucleotides: TGCGCCAGCAGCCAAACCACGGCGGGTGGACAGCGCCAGGGCGGCTACACCTTC.

CDR3 region: CASGRGSTDTQYF. The CDR3 nucleotides are TGTGCCAGCGGGCGGGGGAGCACAGATACGCAGTATTTT. The genes are TRBV2 and TRBJ2-3; 7 bases agree with TRBD2. This CDR3 is 13 amino acids long. Germline V gene lookup returns CDR1 SNHLY and CDR2 FYNNEI. V lost 8 bases to trimming and J lost 0 bases; unmatched junction nucleotides: 2.

V and J are TRBV29-1 and TRBJ2-1, with a weak D call TRBD2 (6 bases). CDR1 and CDR2 from the germline V gene are SQVTM and ANQGSEA. Trimming took off 4 bases at V and 9 bases at J, with 7 bases between the two ends. The CDR3 spans 10 residues. The CDR3 protein is CSVVGGEQFF. The CDR3 coding sequence is TGCAGCGTTGTGGGGGGTGAGCAGTTCTTC.